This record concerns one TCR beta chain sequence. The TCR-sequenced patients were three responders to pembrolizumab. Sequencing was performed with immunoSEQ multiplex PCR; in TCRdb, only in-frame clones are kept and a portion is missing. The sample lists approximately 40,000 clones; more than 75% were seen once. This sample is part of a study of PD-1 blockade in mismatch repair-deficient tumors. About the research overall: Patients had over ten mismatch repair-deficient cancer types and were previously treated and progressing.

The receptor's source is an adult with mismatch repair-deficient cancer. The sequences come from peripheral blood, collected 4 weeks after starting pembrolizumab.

CDR3 amino acids: CASSQHPATVAKNIQYF. In DNA, the CDR3 is TGTGCCAGCAGCCAGCACCCCGCGACAGTAGCCAAAAACATTCAGTACTTC. The chain links TRBV11-2 to TRBJ2-4; D is possibly TRBD1 (5 bases). In germline, CDR1 is SGHAT, CDR2 FQNNGV. The CDR3 runs to 17 residues. Trimming pared 5 bases from V and 0 bases from J, leaving 17 bases between.